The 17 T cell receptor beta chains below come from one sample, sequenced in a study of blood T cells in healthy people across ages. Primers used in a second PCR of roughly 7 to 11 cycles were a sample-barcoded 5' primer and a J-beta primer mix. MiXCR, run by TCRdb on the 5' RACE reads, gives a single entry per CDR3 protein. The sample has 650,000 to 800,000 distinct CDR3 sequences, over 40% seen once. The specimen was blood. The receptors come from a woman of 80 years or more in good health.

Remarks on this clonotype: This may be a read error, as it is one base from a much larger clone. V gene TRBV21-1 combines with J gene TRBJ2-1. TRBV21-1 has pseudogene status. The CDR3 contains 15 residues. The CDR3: CASPEEGCSYDEQFF. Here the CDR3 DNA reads TGTGCCAGCCCCGAGGAAGGATGCTCCTACGATGAGCAGTTCTTC.

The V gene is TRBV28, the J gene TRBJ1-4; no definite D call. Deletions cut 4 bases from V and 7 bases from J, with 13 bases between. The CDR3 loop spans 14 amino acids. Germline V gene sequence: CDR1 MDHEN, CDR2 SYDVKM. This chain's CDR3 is CASSSHSPREKLFF. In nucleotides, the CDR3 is TGTGCCAGCAGTTCACATAGCCCTCGTGAAAAACTGTTTTTT.

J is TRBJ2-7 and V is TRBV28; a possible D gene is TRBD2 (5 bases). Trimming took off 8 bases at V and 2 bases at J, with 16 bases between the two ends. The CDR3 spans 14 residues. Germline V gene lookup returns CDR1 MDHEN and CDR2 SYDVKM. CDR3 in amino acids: CASCLGGPPYEQYF. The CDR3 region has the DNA TGTGCCAGCTGCCTGGGCGGGCCTCCCTACGAGCAGTACTTC.

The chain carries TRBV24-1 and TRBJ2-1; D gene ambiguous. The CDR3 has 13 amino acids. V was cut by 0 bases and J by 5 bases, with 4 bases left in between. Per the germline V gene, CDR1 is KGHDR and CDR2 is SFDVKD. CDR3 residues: CATSDLWNNEQFF. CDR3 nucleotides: TGTGCCACCAGTGATTTGTGGAACAATGAGCAGTTCTTC.

The CDR3 spells CASSQDPGSGSYEQYF. CDR3 nucleotides: TGCGCCAGCAGCCAGGATCCGGGGAGCGGCTCCTACGAGCAGTACTTC. The chain carries TRBV4-1 and TRBJ2-7, with D possibly TRBD2 on 5 matching bases. V shed 3 bases and J shed 0 bases, with 15 bases lying between them. Germline values: CDR1 MGHRA, CDR2 YSYEKL. CDR3 length: 16 residues.

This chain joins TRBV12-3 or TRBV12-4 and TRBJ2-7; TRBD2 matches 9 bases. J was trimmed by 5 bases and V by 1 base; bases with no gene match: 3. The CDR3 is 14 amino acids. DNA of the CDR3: TGTGCCAGCAGTTTAGTAGAGCGGGGGGACGAGCAGTACTTC. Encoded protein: CASSLVERGDEQYF.

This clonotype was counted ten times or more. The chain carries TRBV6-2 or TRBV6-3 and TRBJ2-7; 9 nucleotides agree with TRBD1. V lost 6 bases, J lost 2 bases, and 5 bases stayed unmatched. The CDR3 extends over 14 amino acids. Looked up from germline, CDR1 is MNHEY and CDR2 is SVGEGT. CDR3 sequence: CASRMTGGAYEQYF. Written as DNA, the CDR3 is TGTGCCAGCAGAATGACAGGGGGTGCCTACGAGCAGTACTTC.

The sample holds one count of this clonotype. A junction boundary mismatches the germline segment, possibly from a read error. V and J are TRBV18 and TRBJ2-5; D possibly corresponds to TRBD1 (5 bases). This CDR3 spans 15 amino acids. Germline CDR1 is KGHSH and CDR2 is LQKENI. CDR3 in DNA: TGTGCCAACTCACCCTCAGAGACAGCCCAGGAGACCCAGTACTTC. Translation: CANSPSETAQETQYF.

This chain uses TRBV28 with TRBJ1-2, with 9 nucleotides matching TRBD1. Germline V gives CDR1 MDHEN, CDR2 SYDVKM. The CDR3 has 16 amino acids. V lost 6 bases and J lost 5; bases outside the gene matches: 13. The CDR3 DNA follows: TGTGCCAGCAGCCCTCTCGGACAGGGGAGACAGTATGGCTACACCTTC. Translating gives CASSPLGQGRQYGYTF.

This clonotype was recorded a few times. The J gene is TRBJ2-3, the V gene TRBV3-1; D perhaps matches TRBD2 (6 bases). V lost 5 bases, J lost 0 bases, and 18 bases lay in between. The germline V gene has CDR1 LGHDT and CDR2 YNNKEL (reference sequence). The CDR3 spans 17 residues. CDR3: CASSEGGAPASTDTQYF. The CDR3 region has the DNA TGTGCCAGCAGCGAAGGAGGGGCTCCCGCTAGCACAGATACGCAGTATTTT.

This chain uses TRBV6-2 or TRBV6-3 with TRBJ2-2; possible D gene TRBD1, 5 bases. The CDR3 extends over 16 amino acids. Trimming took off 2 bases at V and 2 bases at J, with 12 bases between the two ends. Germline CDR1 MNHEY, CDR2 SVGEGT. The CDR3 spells CASSYARRTNTGELFF. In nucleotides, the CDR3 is TGTGCCAGCAGTTACGCGAGACGGACAAACACCGGGGAGCTGTTTTTT.

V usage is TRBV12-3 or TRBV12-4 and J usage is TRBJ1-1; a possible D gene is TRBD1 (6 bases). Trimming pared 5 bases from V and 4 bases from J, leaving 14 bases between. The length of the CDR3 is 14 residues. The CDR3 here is CASSILRTVTEAFF. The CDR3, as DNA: TGTGCCAGCAGTATCCTCCGGACAGTCACTGAAGCTTTCTTT.

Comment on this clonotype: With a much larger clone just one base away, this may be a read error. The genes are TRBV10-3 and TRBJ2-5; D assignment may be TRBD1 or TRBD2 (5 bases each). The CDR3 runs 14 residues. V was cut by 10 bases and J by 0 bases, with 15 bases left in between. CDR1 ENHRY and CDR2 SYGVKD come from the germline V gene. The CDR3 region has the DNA TGTGCCACCCGGGACCCGAGCTACCAAGAGACCCAGTACTTC. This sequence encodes CATRDPSYQETQYF.

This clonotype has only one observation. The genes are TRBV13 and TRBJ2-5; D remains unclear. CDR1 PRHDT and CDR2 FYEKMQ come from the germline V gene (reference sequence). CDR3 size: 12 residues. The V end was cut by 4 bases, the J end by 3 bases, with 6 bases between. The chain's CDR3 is CASSSEKETQYF. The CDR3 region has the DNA TGTGCCAGCAGCTCCGAGAAAGAGACCCAGTACTTC.

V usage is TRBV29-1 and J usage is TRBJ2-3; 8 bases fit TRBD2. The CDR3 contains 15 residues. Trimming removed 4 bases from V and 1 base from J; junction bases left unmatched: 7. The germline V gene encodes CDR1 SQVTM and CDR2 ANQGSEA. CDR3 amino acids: CSVAGREGGTDTQYF. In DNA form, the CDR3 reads TGCAGCGTTGCCGGTCGGGAGGGGGGCACAGATACGCAGTATTTT.

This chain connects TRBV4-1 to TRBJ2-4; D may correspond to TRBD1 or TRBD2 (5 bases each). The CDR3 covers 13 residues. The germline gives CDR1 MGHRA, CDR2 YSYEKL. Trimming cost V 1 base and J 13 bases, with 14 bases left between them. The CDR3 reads CASSQVGRGEQYF. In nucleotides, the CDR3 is TGCGCCAGCAGCCAAGTGGGCAGAGGGGAACAGTACTTC.

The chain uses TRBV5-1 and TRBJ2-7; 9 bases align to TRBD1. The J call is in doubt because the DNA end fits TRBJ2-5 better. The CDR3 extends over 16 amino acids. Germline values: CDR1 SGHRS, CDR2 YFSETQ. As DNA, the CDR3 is TGCGCCAGCAGCTTGGAACAGGGGGCTCTTGCGGCGACCCAGTACTTC. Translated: CASSLEQGALAATQYF.